This T cell receptor beta chain was captured by sequencing in a study of shared clonotypes between healthy human individuals. The overall study: The study used three CD4 naive, three CD4 memory, two CD8 naive and one CD8 memory plate per donor.

Only CD45RO-negative cells positively selected for CCR7 counted as naive CD8 cells, so terminally differentiated effector memory CD45RA+ cells were excluded. Replicate sorted-subset PCRs were loaded with about 0.2 ug DNA, approximately 31,000 T cell genomes. The data were produced by immunoSEQ multiplex PCR, yet TCRdb's version contains in-frame clones alone and is incomplete. The data contain approximately 1.9 million clones, 85% to 95% of them singletons. Details on this clone: Antigen specificity is unknown.

General observations from the study: Non-shared clonotypes showed lower generation probabilities than clonotypes common to all four donors. Compared with memory subsets, naive subsets generally had larger estimated richness.

V dropped 6 bases and J dropped 6; count of bases not matched to a gene: 4. The CDR3 length is 12 residues. Germline V gene lookup returns CDR1 SNHLY and CDR2 FYNNEI. Sequenced sample: naive CD8+ T cells from PBMCs. The genes are TRBV2 and TRBJ2-7; 8 nucleotides agree with TRBD2. The TCR was taken from a man aged 18 to 30 in good health. Some clones in this sample may be carry-over from other donors' samples. CDR3 amino acids: CASRREAVEQYF. DNA of the CDR3: TGTGCCAGCAGGCGGGAGGCTGTCGAGCAGTACTTC.